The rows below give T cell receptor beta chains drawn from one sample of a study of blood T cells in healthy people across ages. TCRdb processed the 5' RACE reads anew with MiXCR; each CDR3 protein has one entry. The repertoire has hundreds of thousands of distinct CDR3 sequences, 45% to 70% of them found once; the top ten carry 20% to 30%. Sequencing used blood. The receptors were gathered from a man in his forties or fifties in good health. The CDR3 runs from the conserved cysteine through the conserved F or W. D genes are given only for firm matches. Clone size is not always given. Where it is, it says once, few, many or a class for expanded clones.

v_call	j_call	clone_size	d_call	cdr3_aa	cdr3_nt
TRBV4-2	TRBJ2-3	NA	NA	CASSQRPFTDTQYF	TGTGCCAGCAGCCAACGGCCATTCACAGATACGCAGTATTTT
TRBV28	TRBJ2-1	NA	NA	CASSSAGNNEQFF	TGTGCCAGCAGTTCCGCGGGGAACAATGAGCAGTTCTTC
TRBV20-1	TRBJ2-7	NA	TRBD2	CSARGPRTSGNDDEQYF	TGCAGTGCCAGGGGCCCGAGGACTAGCGGGAACGACGACGAGCAGTACTTC
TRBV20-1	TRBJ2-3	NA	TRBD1	CSAKRTGRSLSTDTQYF	TGCAGTGCTAAGAGGACAGGGAGGAGTTTGAGCACAGATACGCAGTATTTT
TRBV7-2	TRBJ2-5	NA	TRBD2	CASSFRGRFGQETQYF	TGTGCCAGCAGCTTCCGCGGGAGGTTTGGCCAAGAGACCCAGTACTTC
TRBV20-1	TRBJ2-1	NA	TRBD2	CSSYLLGGSSYNEQFF	TGCAGTTCCTACCTTCTCGGGGGGAGCTCCTACAATGAGCAGTTCTTC
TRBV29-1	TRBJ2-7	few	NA	CSVELGNEQYF	TGCAGCGTTGAGTTAGGTAACGAGCAGTACTTC
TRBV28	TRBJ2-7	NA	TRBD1	CASSSTGGVGSEQYF	TGTGCCAGCAGTTCGACAGGGGGCGTCGGTTCCGAGCAGTACTTC
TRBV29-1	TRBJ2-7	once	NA	CSVELGGDGIQYF	TGCAGCGTTGAACTTGGGGGAGATGGAATTCAGTACTTC
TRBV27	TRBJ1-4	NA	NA	CASSLSGGPRKLFF	TGTGCCAGCAGTTTATCGGGCGGACCAAGAAAACTGTTTTTT
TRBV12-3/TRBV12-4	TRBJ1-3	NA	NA	CASRGDSGNTIYF	TGTGCCAGCAGGGGGGACTCTGGAAACACCATATATTTT
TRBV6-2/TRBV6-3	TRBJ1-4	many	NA	CASSYSGEGFGTNEKLFF	TGTGCCAGCAGTTACTCGGGCGAGGGATTTGGAACTAATGAAAAACTGTTTTTT
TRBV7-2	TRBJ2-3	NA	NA	CTSSSTGRWEDTQYF	TGTACCAGCAGCTCGACAGGTCGCTGGGAAGATACGCAGTATTTT
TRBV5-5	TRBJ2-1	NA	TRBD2	CASSLSSGNIGSYNEQFF	TGTGCCAGCAGCTTGTCTAGCGGGAATATTGGATCCTACAATGAGCAGTTCTTC
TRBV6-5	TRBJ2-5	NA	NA	CASSSTGIQETQYF	TGTGCCAGCAGTTCGACCGGGATTCAAGAGACCCAGTACTTC
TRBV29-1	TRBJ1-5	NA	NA	CSVVTGRNQPQHF	TGCAGCGTAGTTACAGGCCGCAATCAGCCCCAGCATTTT
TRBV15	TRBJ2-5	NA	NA	CATSRDEGDQETQYF	TGTGCCACCAGCAGAGACGAGGGGGACCAAGAGACCCAGTACTTC
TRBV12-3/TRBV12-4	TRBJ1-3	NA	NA	CASSPARGNTIYF	TGTGCCAGCAGCCCCGCACGTGGAAACACCATATATTTT
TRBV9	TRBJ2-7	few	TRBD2	CASSAGLAGVPEQYF	TGTGCCAGCAGCGCCGGCTTAGCGGGAGTCCCCGAGCAGTACTTC
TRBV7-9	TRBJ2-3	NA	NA	CASSLFGSFTSTDTQYF	TGTGCCAGCAGCTTATTCGGGTCTTTTACTAGCACAGATACGCAGTATTTT
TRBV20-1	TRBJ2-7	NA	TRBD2	CSVGTSGRAGRYEQYF	TGCAGTGTTGGGACTAGCGGGAGGGCCGGTCGCTACGAGCAGTACTTC
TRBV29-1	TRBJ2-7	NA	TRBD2	CSVPVGTSGIASNEQYF	TGCAGCGTTCCGGTCGGGACTAGCGGGATAGCAAGTAACGAGCAGTACTTC